This T cell receptor beta chain is drawn from a study of early T cells in non-severe SARS-CoV-2 infection. Across the whole study: Unsorted whole-blood RNA was sequenced in bulk, leaving chains unpaired. Study results and limitations: Private and CD4 specificities were missed by VDJdb matching, which favored anti-spike CD8 responses.

Individual cDNA molecules each received unique molecular identifiers attached to them. TCRdb recomputed calls from the 5' RACE reads with MiXCR, one row per CDR3 protein. This table has around 67,000 distinct CDR3 sequences, roughly an eighth appearing once. This clonotype was recorded at least ten times. Antigen: not known. Sequences were obtained from whole blood. This clonotype was sampled from an adult who was a healthcare worker with PCR-confirmed SARS-CoV-2 infection or an uninfected control (not recorded which).

In DNA form, the CDR3 reads TGTGCCAGCAGTTACTCGATTGCAGGGGTCGGCGAGCAGTACTTC. Encoded protein: CASSYSIAGVGEQYF. The chain recombines TRBV6-2 or TRBV6-3 with TRBJ2-7; weak D call: TRBD1 (6 bases). The CDR3 has 15 amino acids. Germline V gives CDR1 MNHEY, CDR2 SVGEGT. Trimming stripped 0 bases from V and 6 bases from J, with 15 bases between.